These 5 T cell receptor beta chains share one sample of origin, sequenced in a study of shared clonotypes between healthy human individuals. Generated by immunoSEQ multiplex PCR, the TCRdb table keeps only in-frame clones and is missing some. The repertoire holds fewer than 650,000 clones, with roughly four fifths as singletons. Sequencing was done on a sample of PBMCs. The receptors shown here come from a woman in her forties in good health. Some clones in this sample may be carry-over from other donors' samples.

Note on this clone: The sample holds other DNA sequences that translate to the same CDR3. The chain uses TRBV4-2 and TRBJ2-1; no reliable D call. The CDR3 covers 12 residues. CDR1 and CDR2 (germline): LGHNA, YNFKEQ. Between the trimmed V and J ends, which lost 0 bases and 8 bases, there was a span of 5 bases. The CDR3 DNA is TGTGCCAGCAGCCAAGATCGAGATGAGCAGTTCTTC. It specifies CASSQDRDEQFF.

The CDR3 DNA reads TGTGCCTGGAGTCCCATCGGGACAACTAATGAAAAACTGTTTTTT. The encoded protein is CAWSPIGTTNEKLFF. This rearrangement joins TRBV30 to TRBJ1-4; no clear D. The germline V gene has CDR1 GTSNPN and CDR2 SVGIG (reference sequence). V was pared by 2 bases and J by 0 bases, with 10 bases between. The CDR3 totals 15 residues.

CDR3 sequence: CASSLRGRNTEAFF. The DNA of the CDR3 is TGTGCCAGCAGCCTCAGGGGGCGGAACACTGAAGCTTTCTTT. The rearrangement uses TRBV7-2 and TRBJ1-1, with TRBD1 matching over 8 bases. Germline V gene sequence: CDR1 SGHTA, CDR2 FQGNSA. Trimming cost V 5 bases and J 1 base; bases outside gene matches: 3. The CDR3 runs 14 residues.

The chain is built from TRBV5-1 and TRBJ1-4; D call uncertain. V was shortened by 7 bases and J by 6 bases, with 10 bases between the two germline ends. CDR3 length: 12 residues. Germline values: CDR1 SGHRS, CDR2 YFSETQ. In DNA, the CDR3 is TGCGCCAGCCGGAGGGAAGATGAAAAACTGTTTTTT. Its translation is CASRREDEKLFF.

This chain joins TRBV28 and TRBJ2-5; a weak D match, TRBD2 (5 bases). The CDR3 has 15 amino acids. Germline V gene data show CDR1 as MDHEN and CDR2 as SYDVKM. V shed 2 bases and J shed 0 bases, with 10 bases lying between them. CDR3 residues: CASSLGGTYQETQYF. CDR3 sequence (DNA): TGTGCCAGCAGTTTAGGAGGAACCTACCAAGAGACCCAGTACTTC.